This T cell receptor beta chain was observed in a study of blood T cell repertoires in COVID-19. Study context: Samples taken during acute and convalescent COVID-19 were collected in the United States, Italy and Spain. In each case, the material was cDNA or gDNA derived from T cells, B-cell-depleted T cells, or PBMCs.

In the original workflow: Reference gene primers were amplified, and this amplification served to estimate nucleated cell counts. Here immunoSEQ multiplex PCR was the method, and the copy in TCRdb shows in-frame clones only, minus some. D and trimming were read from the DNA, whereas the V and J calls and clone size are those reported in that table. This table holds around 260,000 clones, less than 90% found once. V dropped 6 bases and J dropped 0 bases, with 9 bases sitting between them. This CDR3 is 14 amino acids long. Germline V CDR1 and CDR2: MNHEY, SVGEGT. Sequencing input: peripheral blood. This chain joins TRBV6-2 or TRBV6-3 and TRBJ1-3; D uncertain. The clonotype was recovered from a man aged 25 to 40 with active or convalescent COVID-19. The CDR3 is CASSKASSGNTIYF. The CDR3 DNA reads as TGTGCCAGCAGCAAGGCTAGCTCTGGAAACACCATATATTTT.